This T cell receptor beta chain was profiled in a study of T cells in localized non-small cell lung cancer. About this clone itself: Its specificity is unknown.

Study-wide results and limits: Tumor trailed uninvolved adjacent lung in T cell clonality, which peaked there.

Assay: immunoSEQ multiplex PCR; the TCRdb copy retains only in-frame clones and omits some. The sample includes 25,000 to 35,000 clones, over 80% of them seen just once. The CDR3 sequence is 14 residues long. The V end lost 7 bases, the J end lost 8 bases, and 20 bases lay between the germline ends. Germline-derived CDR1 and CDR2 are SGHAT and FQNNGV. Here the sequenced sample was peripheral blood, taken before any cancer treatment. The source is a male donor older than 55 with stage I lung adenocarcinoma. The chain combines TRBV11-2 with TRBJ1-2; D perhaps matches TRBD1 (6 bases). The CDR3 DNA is TGTGCCAGCAACAACGGACAGCTTATCAGCGGCTACACCTTC. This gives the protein CASNNGQLISGYTF.